The clone carrying this T cell receptor beta chain was seen a few times. TCRdb reprocessed the 5' RACE reads via MiXCR and lists one record per CDR3 protein. The repertoire holds hundreds of thousands of distinct CDR3 sequences, roughly 8.4% seen once, with around 17% in the top ten. This specimen belongs to a study of T cells after yellow fever vaccination. The V end lost 1 base, the J end lost 6 bases, and 13 bases lay between the germline ends. Germline V gives CDR1 LGHDT, CDR2 YNNKEL (reference sequence). This CDR3 has 16 amino acids. The specimen comprised PBMCs, sampled more than 40 days after the first yellow fever vaccination. The clonotype was recovered from a man younger than 35 who received the YFV17D yellow fever vaccine. This sequence joins TRBV3-1 and TRBJ1-6; maybe TRBD1 (5 bases). DNA of the CDR3: TGTGCCAGCAGCCAAGTCCGGCGGCAGGGTAATTCACCCCTCCACTTT. Amino acid sequence: CASSQVRRQGNSPLHF.